The 27 T cell receptor beta chains below all came from one sample that was sequenced in a study of PD-1 blockade in classical Hodgkin lymphoma. Some clones are missing from TCRdb's copy, which holds only in-frame ones; the method was immunoSEQ multiplex PCR. This sample has roughly 100,000 clones, with approximately 89% found just once. Time point meaning: cycle 4 day 1 (C4D1), after five to seven weeks of nivolumab. Every one of the patients relapsed after autologous stem cell transplantation (brentuximab vedotin exposure was variable). The specimen comprised peripheral blood mononuclear cells (PBMCs), sampled before the fourth cycle of nivolumab. Every receptor here comes from a human donor with classical Hodgkin lymphoma.

The rearrangement uses TRBV27 and TRBJ2-1, with 9 bases aligning to TRBD1. V gave up 5 bases and J gave up 7 bases; unmatched junction bases: 12. The CDR3 runs to 16 residues. Germline CDR1 MNHEY, CDR2 SMNVEV (reference sequence). CDR3: CASSPRPGTGLNEQFF. The CDR3 bases are TGTGCCAGCAGTCCCCGTCCCGGGACAGGGTTGAATGAGCAGTTCTTC.

The genes are TRBV28 and TRBJ1-4; TRBD1 matches at 8 bases. V lost 8 bases to trimming and J lost 7 bases; unmatched junction nucleotides: 9. CDR3 length: 14 residues. The germline V gene has CDR1 MDHEN and CDR2 SYDVKM. The CDR3 region has the DNA TGTGCCAGCGCAAACAACAGGGGGAGTGAAAAACTGTTTTTT. This gives the protein CASANNRGSEKLFF.

The chain carries TRBV28 and TRBJ1-4, with D possibly being TRBD1 (6 bases). The CDR3 consists of 13 residues. Germline V gene sequence: CDR1 MDHEN, CDR2 SYDVKM. The ends were cut back, 8 bases at V and 8 bases at J, with 15 bases in the middle. CDR3 sequence reads: CASATGMGEKLFF. CDR3 in DNA: TGTGCCAGCGCAACAGGGATGGGCGAAAAACTGTTTTTT.

This rearrangement joins TRBV9 to TRBJ2-2; 9 nucleotides line up with TRBD2. CDR1 is SGDLS and CDR2 is YYNGEE in the germline V gene. The V segment lost 0 bases and the J segment 5 bases; nucleotides outside the gene matches: 2. The CDR3 sequence is 15 residues long. CDR3 bases: TGTGCCAGCAGCGTAGGGCGGGAGGGAACCGGGGAGCTGTTTTTT. Translation gives CASSVGREGTGELFF.

V usage is TRBV5-6 and J usage is TRBJ2-3; D is perhaps TRBD1 (6 bases). CDR1 is SGHDT and CDR2 is YYEEEE in the germline V gene. The length of the CDR3 is 16 residues. The V and J ends lost 0 bases and 1 base respectively, with 12 bases between them. The CDR3 DNA reads TGTGCCAGCAGCTTGGAGAGGGGGATGGGCACAGATACGCAGTATTTT. Translation gives CASSLERGMGTDTQYF. Supplemented by reference TRBV5-6 and TRBJ2-3, the full variable domain reads DAGVTQSPTHLIKTRGQQVTLRCSPKSGHDTVSWYQQALGQGPQFIFQYYEEEERQRGNFPDRFSGHQFPNYSSELNVNALLLGDSALYLCASSLERGMGTDTQYFGPGTRLTVL.

The V gene is TRBV13, the J gene TRBJ1-2, with D possibly being TRBD1 (5 bases). Germline values: CDR1 PRHDT, CDR2 FYEKMQ (reference sequence). V was cut by 0 bases and J by 3 bases, with 8 bases left in between. The CDR3 covers 14 residues. CDR3 nucleotides: TGTGCCAGCAGCTTAGGCAGGGACGACTATGGCTACACCTTC. Translated, it gives CASSLGRDDYGYTF.

The chain carries TRBV10-3 and TRBJ1-1; no firm D call. This CDR3 spans 15 amino acids. Between the trimmed V and J ends, which lost 0 bases and 0 bases, there was a span of 8 bases. Germline V gene data show CDR1 as ENHRY and CDR2 as SYGVKD. The CDR3 nucleotides read TGTGCCATCAGTGAGTCGCAGGTCCTGAACACTGAAGCTTTCTTT. This encodes CAISESQVLNTEAFF.

V and J are TRBV5-8 and TRBJ2-1; 7 bases are shared with TRBD2. There are 16 residues in the CDR3. The V gene's germline CDR1 is SGHTS and CDR2 YDEGEE. Losses at the gene ends were 4 bases for V and 0 bases for J; bases not matched to a gene: 7. The CDR3 region has the DNA TGTGCCAGCAGCCCACGGCGCGGGAGCTCCTACAATGAGCAGTTCTTC. This gives the protein CASSPRRGSSYNEQFF.

Only one count was recorded for this clone. This CDR3 is CASSVQGLASGQYF. The CDR3 region has the DNA TGTGCCAGCAGTGTCCAGGGACTAGCGTCTGGGCAGTACTTC. The rearrangement uses TRBV27 and TRBJ2-7, with 10 bases identical to TRBD2. With 5 bases clipped from V and 9 bases from J, the junction kept 10 bases outside the gene matches. The CDR3 spans 14 residues. CDR1 is MNHEY, CDR2 SMNVEV, per germline (reference sequence).

The chain has TRBV7-2 and TRBJ1-2; 10 nucleotides line up with TRBD1. J gave up 0 bases and V 5 bases, and 6 bases lay outside the gene matches. The CDR3 has 16 amino acids. Germline values: CDR1 SGHTA, CDR2 FQGNSA. As DNA, the CDR3 is TGTGCCAGCAGCGCCGGGGGACAGGGGACTAACTATGGCTACACCTTC. Protein sequence: CASSAGGQGTNYGYTF.

In this sample, this clone turned up once. The chain employs TRBV18 and TRBJ2-3; D might be TRBD2 (5 bases). CDR3 size: 13 residues. The germline CDR1 and CDR2 sequences are KGHSH and LQKENI. Trimming removed 2 bases at V and 4 bases at J, with 7 bases between. CDR3 sequence: CASSPSGADTQYF. The CDR3 coding sequence is TGTGCCAGCTCACCATCCGGGGCAGATACGCAGTATTTT. The whole variable domain, remainder taken from reference TRBV18 and TRBJ2-3, is NAGVMQNPRHLVRRRGQEARLRCSPMKGHSHVYWYRQLPEEGLKFMVYLQKENIIDESGMPKERFSAEFPKEGPSILRIQQVVRGDSAAYFCASSPSGADTQYFGPGTRLTVL.

The chain employs TRBV5-4 and TRBJ2-7, with 8 bases fitting TRBD2. Germline V gene data show CDR1 as SGHNT and CDR2 as YYREEE (reference sequence). The CDR3 length is 15 residues. V lost 2 bases, J lost 4 bases, and 8 bases stayed unmatched. Written as DNA, the CDR3 is TGTGCCAGCAGCTTTCAAGCGGGAGTTGGGTACGAGCAGTACTTC. Amino acids: CASSFQAGVGYEQYF.

This chain links TRBV6-5 with TRBJ2-7; no clear D gene. The V end lost 0 bases, the J end lost 3 bases, and 12 bases lay between the germline ends. This CDR3 comprises 15 residues. Looked up from germline, CDR1 is MNHEY and CDR2 is SVGAGI. CDR3 in DNA: TGTGCCAGCAGTTACTCTCTGGACGCCATCTACGAGCAGTACTTC. It specifies CASSYSLDAIYEQYF.

A note on this clone: This sample also contains other DNA sequences that code for the same CDR3. The V call is TRBV11-2, the J call TRBJ1-5; D call uncertain. This CDR3 has 13 amino acids. Germline V gene data show CDR1 as SGHAT and CDR2 as FQNNGV. V was trimmed by 0 bases and J by 6 bases, leaving 6 bases between them. CDR3 sequence (DNA): TGTGCCAGCAGCTTAGACCGGGGTCAGCCCCAGCATTTT. Amino acids: CASSLDRGQPQHF.

V and J are TRBV6-5 and TRBJ1-2, with TRBD1 as a possible D gene (6 bases). V dropped 2 bases and J dropped 4 bases, with 8 bases sitting between them. Germline V lookup: CDR1 MNHEY, CDR2 SVGAGI. This CDR3 is 13 amino acids long. The CDR3 region has the DNA TGTGCCAGCAGTTACGGACAGTTCTATGGCTACACCTTC. It codes for CASSYGQFYGYTF.

The chain has TRBV27 and TRBJ2-6; D possibly corresponds to TRBD2 (6 bases). The CDR3 runs 15 residues. Trimming left V 5 bases short and J 3 bases short, with 11 bases between. From germline, CDR1 is MNHEY and CDR2 SMNVEV (reference sequence). In DNA, the CDR3 is TGTGCCAGCAGTCCTGGGGGAGGTGGGGCCAACGTCCTGACTTTC. It is translated as CASSPGGGGANVLTF. The full variable domain, with the rest looked up from reference TRBV27 and TRBJ2-6, is EAQVTQNPRYLITVTGKKLTVTCSQNMNHEYMSWYRQDPGLGLRQIYYSMNVEVTDKGDVPEGYKVSRKEKRNFPLILESPSPNQTSLYFCASSPGGGGANVLTFGAGSRLTVL.

The genes are TRBV10-3 and TRBJ2-2; 14 positions agree with TRBD2. V shed 10 bases and J 7 bases; nucleotides not matched to a gene: 5. The germline V gene encodes CDR1 ENHRY and CDR2 SYGVKD. This CDR3 has 14 amino acids. Here the CDR3 reads CATRLAGGRGELFF. The CDR3 DNA follows: TGTGCCACGAGACTAGCGGGAGGGCGCGGGGAGCTGTTTTTT.

The gene calls are TRBV9 and TRBJ1-4; D perhaps matches TRBD1 (6 bases). V lost 4 bases and J 6 bases, leaving 13 bases between the germline ends. Germline values: CDR1 SGDLS, CDR2 YYNGEE. This CDR3 region has 14 residues. As DNA, the CDR3 is TGTGCCAGCAGCCCAGGACAGCCTCATGAAAAACTGTTTTTT. This sequence encodes CASSPGQPHEKLFF. Full variable domain (remainder filled in from reference TRBV9 and TRBJ1-4): DSGVTQTPKHLITATGQRVTLRCSPRSGDLSVYWYQQSLDQGLQFLIQYYNGEERAKGNILERFSAQQFPDLHSELNLSSLELGDSALYFCASSPGQPHEKLFFGSGTQLSVL.

This rearrangement joins TRBV6-5 to TRBJ1-1, with D possibly TRBD1 on 5 matching bases. V lost 10 bases and J 3 bases, leaving 15 bases between the germline ends. This CDR3 region has 13 residues. The germline CDR1 and CDR2 sequences are MNHEY and SVGAGI. The CDR3: CATHRTWDTEAFF. In DNA form, the CDR3 reads TGTGCCACCCATAGGACATGGGACACTGAAGCTTTCTTT.

This clone was counted a single time. The V and J genes are TRBV4-1 and TRBJ1-1, with 8 nucleotides matching TRBD1. V shed 4 bases and J 1 base; nucleotides not matched to a gene: 5. Germline V gene sequence: CDR1 MGHRA, CDR2 YSYEKL. The CDR3 sequence is 15 residues long. In nucleotides, the CDR3 is TGCGCCAGCAGCCGAGACGGACAGGGGAACACTGAAGCTTTCTTT. This translates into CASSRDGQGNTEAFF.

The V and J genes are TRBV28 and TRBJ1-4; weak D call: TRBD1 (6 bases). V was shortened by 1 base and J by 7 bases, with 10 bases between the two germline ends. The CDR3 is 14 amino acids. The V gene's germline CDR1 is MDHEN and CDR2 SYDVKM. The CDR3: CASSLSGGGEKLFF. Written as DNA, the CDR3 is TGTGCCAGCAGTTTATCTGGGGGCGGTGAAAAACTGTTTTTT.

Notes on this clone: At one end, the junction sequence differs from germline, possibly due to a read error. The chain uses TRBV2 and TRBJ2-7; D unresolved. The CDR3 has 12 amino acids. Germline CDR1 is SNHLY and CDR2 is FYNNEI. The CDR3 sequence is CASKDPTYKQYF. The DNA of the CDR3 is TGTGCCAGCAAGGACCCTACCTACAAGCAGTACTTC.

The gene calls are TRBV10-3 and TRBJ2-3, with D possibly matching TRBD1 (5 bases). The CDR3 contains 13 residues. V shed 3 bases and J shed 4 bases, with 8 bases lying between them. Germline values: CDR1 ENHRY, CDR2 SYGVKD. This CDR3 is CAISEGVPDTQYF. The CDR3 nucleotides are TGTGCCATCAGTGAAGGGGTTCCAGATACGCAGTATTTT.

The chain combines TRBV4-1 with TRBJ2-2; D is undetermined. V was trimmed by 0 bases and J by 1 base, leaving 9 bases between them. The CDR3 is made up of 16 amino acids. Germline CDR1 MGHRA, CDR2 YSYEKL. CDR3 nucleotide sequence: TGCGCCAGCAGCCAAGATGGGTACATGAACACCGGGGAGCTGTTTTTT. Protein: CASSQDGYMNTGELFF.

The V call is TRBV7-9, the J call TRBJ1-2; D not resolved. The germline gives CDR1 SEHNR, CDR2 FQNEAQ (reference sequence). Trimming removed 0 bases from V and 7 bases from J, with 6 bases in between. The CDR3 sequence is 12 residues long. The CDR3 loop is CASSLAGLGYTF. DNA of the CDR3: TGTGCCAGCAGCTTAGCAGGGCTTGGCTACACCTTC.

The chain employs TRBV5-8 and TRBJ1-5, with D uncertain. V was shortened by 6 bases and J by 0 bases, with 7 bases between the two germline ends. The CDR3 covers 13 residues. The germline V gene has CDR1 SGHTS and CDR2 YDEGEE. The CDR3 DNA sequence: TGTGCCAGCAATCGCTATAGCAATCAGCCCCAGCATTTT. It codes for CASNRYSNQPQHF.

CDR3 nucleotides: TGTGCTCGGGGAACGTCTAGCGGGAACACCGGGGAGCTGTTTTTT. It is translated as CARGTSSGNTGELFF. This rearrangement joins TRBV30 to TRBJ2-2; the match to TRBD2 covers 7 bases. Germline values: CDR1 GTSNPN, CDR2 SVGIG (reference sequence). The CDR3 extends over 15 amino acids.